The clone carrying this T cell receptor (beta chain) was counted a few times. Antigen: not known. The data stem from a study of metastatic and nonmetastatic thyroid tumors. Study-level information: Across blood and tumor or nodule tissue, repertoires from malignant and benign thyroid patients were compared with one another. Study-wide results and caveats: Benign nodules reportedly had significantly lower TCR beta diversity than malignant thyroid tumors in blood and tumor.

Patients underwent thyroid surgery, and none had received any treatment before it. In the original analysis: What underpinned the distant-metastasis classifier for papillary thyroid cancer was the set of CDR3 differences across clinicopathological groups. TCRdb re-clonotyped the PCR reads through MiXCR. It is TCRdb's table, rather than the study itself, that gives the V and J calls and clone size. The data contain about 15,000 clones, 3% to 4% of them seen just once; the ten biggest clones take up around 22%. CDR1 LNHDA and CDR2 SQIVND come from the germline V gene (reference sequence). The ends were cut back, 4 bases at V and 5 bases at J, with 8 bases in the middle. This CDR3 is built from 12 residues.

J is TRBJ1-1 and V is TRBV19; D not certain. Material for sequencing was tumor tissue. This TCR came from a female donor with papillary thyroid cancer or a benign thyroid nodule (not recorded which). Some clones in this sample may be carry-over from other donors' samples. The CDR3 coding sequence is TGTGCCAGTAGTACCCTTGGTACTGAAGCTTTCTTT. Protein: CASSTLGTEAFF.